The 32 T cell receptor beta chains presented below share a single source sample, sequenced in a study of spatial heterogeneity in lung cancer. Time point meaning: blood at routine non-recurrence follow-up after resection. Material for sequencing was whole RNA from tumor, nontumor lung or frozen PBMC, left unsorted. TCRdb ran MiXCR on the 5' RACE reads and lists one entry per CDR3 protein. This table holds under 150,000 distinct CDR3 sequences, 9% to 15% found once. Sequenced here: PBMCs, sampled at follow-up. The source of these receptors is a male donor with early-stage non-small cell lung cancer.

This clonotype was recorded a few times. The V gene is TRBV20-1, the J gene TRBJ2-1, with 11 bases aligning to TRBD2. J was trimmed by 8 bases and V by 4 bases; bases with no gene match: 10. The CDR3 consists of 15 residues. Germline CDR1 and CDR2: DFQATT and SNEGSKA (reference sequence). The CDR3 reads CSANPTSGVGDEQFF. CDR3 nucleotide sequence: TGCAGTGCTAACCCGACTAGCGGGGTCGGGGATGAGCAGTTCTTC.

CDR3 amino acids: CASRDGGTQYF. CDR3 in DNA: TGTGCCAGCAGGGACGGGGGGACCCAGTACTTC. V is TRBV7-9 and J is TRBJ2-5, with D possibly matching TRBD2 (6 bases). Deletions cut 6 bases from V and 7 bases from J, with 9 bases between. The germline CDR1 and CDR2 sequences are SEHNR and FQNEAQ (reference sequence). The CDR3 loop spans 11 amino acids.

The V gene is TRBV7-9, the J gene TRBJ2-3; D not certain. From germline, CDR1 is SEHNR and CDR2 FQNEAQ (reference sequence). The V end was cut by 5 bases, the J end by 2 bases, with 17 bases between. There are 16 residues in the CDR3. CDR3 coding DNA: TGTGCCAGCAGCCTGCTCCTGACAAGCCCCACAGATACGCAGTATTTT. Protein: CASSLLLTSPTDTQYF.

This clonotype has a handful of counts. The gene calls are TRBV10-3 and TRBJ2-1; possible D gene TRBD2, 5 bases. The germline CDR1 and CDR2 sequences are ENHRY and SYGVKD. The V and J ends lost 3 bases and 8 bases respectively, with 14 bases between them. CDR3 length: 14 amino acids. The CDR3 protein is CAISDPGLSDEQFF. In DNA form, the CDR3 reads TGTGCCATCAGTGATCCCGGACTGTCGGATGAGCAGTTCTTC.

This clonotype was found many times. The V call is TRBV6-5, the J call TRBJ2-3; TRBD2 matches 9 bases. Germline lookup yields CDR1 MNHEY and CDR2 SVGAGI. This CDR3 contains 14 residues. V gave up 6 bases and J gave up 6 bases; unmatched junction bases: 7. CDR3 amino acids: CASRQAGGSDTQYF. Here the CDR3 DNA reads TGTGCCAGCAGACAAGCGGGGGGATCGGATACGCAGTATTTT.

This chain uses TRBV10-3 with TRBJ2-7, with a weak D call TRBD2 (6 bases). Germline V gene lookup returns CDR1 ENHRY and CDR2 SYGVKD. The V and J ends lost 0 bases and 3 bases respectively, with 12 bases between them. The CDR3 sequence is 15 residues long. CDR3 in DNA: TGTGCCATCAGTGAGTCGGGCGGGGTCCGCTACGAGCAGTACTTC. This sequence encodes CAISESGGVRYEQYF.

This clonotype turned up a few times. The chain joins TRBV27 to TRBJ2-7, with D unclear. Germline CDR1 reads MNHEY; CDR2 reads SMNVEV (reference sequence). The V end was cut by 3 bases, the J end by 7 bases, with 19 bases between. The CDR3 consists of 15 residues. CDR3 protein: CASSLLFSLEMEQYF. CDR3 bases: TGTGCCAGCAGTTTGTTGTTCTCCCTTGAGATGGAGCAGTACTTC.

This clonotype was detected only a few times. The chain employs TRBV20-1 and TRBJ1-1; TRBD1 might be the D (5 bases). Trimming cost V 6 bases and J 0 bases, with 11 bases left between them. The CDR3 spans 13 residues. CDR1 DFQATT and CDR2 SNEGSKA come from the germline V gene (reference sequence). As DNA, the CDR3 is TGCAGTGCGGCGGGACGGTTGAACACTGAAGCTTTCTTT. This encodes CSAAGRLNTEAFF.

The chain joins TRBV7-3 to TRBJ2-3, with D possibly matching TRBD2 (7 bases). The CDR3 length is 14 residues. Germline CDR1 SGHTA, CDR2 FQGTGA. V gave up 5 bases and J gave up 3 bases, with 12 bases separating them. This CDR3 reads CASSQGGATDTQYF. The CDR3, as DNA: TGTGCCAGCAGCCAAGGGGGGGCGACAGATACGCAGTATTTT. Drawing the rest from reference TRBV7-3 and TRBJ2-3, the complete variable domain is GAGVSQTPSNKVTEKGKYVELRCDPISGHTALYWYRQSLGQGPEFLIYFQGTGAADDSGLPNDRFFAVRPEGSVSTLKIQRTERGDSAVYLCASSQGGATDTQYFGPGTRLTVL.

The rearrangement joins TRBV19 to TRBJ1-6, with TRBD1 matching over 11 bases. V shed 8 bases, J shed 9 bases, and the junction held 6 bases outside the gene matches. CDR1 is LNHDA, CDR2 SQIVND, per germline (reference sequence). The CDR3 is made up of 14 amino acids. Here the CDR3 DNA reads TGTGCCAGTGTTCCGGGACAGGGGGTTTCACCCCTCCACTTT. This gives the protein CASVPGQGVSPLHF.

This clonotype came up many times. The chain uses TRBV11-2 and TRBJ2-2; D uncertain. V gave up 3 bases and J gave up 3 bases, with 11 bases separating them. Germline V gene data show CDR1 as SGHAT and CDR2 as FQNNGV. The CDR3 is 15 amino acids. CDR3 protein: CASSLRFSDTGELFF. The CDR3 DNA reads as TGTGCCAGCAGCTTGCGATTCAGTGACACCGGGGAGCTGTTTTTT.

As for this clonotype: This is likely a read error, given that the CDR3 carries no conserved phenylalanine or tryptophan at its end. The chain is built from TRBV9 and TRBJ2-6, with a possible D match to TRBD1 (6 bases). Germline V lookup: CDR1 SGDLS, CDR2 YYNGEE. Trimming removed 5 bases at V and 2 bases at J, with 17 bases between. There are 17 residues in the CDR3. The CDR3: CASSGKQGLAGANVLTL. As DNA, the CDR3 is TGTGCCAGCAGTGGGAAACAGGGTCTAGCTGGGGCCAACGTCCTGACTTTG.

The chain employs TRBV7-9 and TRBJ2-7, with D unclear. This CDR3 region has 12 residues. In germline, CDR1 is SEHNR, CDR2 FQNEAQ (reference sequence). Trimming left V 1 base short and J 6 bases short, with 7 bases between. DNA for the CDR3: TGTGCCAGCAGCTTAGAAGGGCCCGAGCAGTACTTC. Protein: CASSLEGPEQYF.

This clonotype has only a few counts. The V gene is TRBV24-1, the J gene TRBJ2-1, with TRBD1 identical over 9 bases. The junction had 3 bases not matched to a gene; V was cut back by 3 bases and J by 1 base. The CDR3 has 16 residues. Germline V lookup: CDR1 KGHDR, CDR2 SFDVKD. CDR3 in DNA: TGTGCCACCAGTGATCGGACAGGGGCGTCCTACAATGAGCAGTTCTTC. Translation: CATSDRTGASYNEQFF.

This clonotype was seen more than once but under ten times. The chain joins TRBV20-1 to TRBJ1-3, with D unresolved. CDR3 length: 12 residues. Trimming pared 5 bases from V and 9 bases from J, leaving 14 bases between. CDR1 DFQATT and CDR2 SNEGSKA come from the germline V gene (reference sequence). The CDR3 loop reads CSAYESSSTIYF. The CDR3 region has the DNA TGCAGTGCTTACGAATCCAGCAGCACCATATATTTT.

This clonotype was counted between two and nine times. The CDR3 protein is CASRRQGGNIQYF. CDR3 DNA sequence: TGTGCCAGCAGGAGACAGGGTGGAAACATTCAGTACTTC. This rearrangement joins TRBV28 to TRBJ2-4, with 7 bases lining up with TRBD1. The CDR3 loop spans 13 amino acids. The ends lost 6 bases at V and 6 bases at J; junction bases unmatched: 5. Germline V gives CDR1 MDHEN, CDR2 SYDVKM.

The chain uses TRBV7-2 and TRBJ2-1; 10 positions agree with TRBD1. The CDR3 covers 14 residues. After removal of 5 bases from V and 2 bases from J, the junction contained 0 bases not matched to a gene. In germline, CDR1 is SGHTA, CDR2 FQGNSA. In DNA form, the CDR3 reads TGTGCCAGCAGCGGGACAGGGGCCTACAATGAGCAGTTCTTC. The encoded protein is CASSGTGAYNEQFF.

This clonotype was recorded a few times. The V gene is TRBV15, the J gene TRBJ1-6; the D is unclear. This CDR3 has 12 amino acids. The ends were cut back, 0 bases at V and 6 bases at J, with 0 bases in the middle. The V gene's germline CDR1 is LNHNV and CDR2 YYDKDF (reference sequence). The CDR3: CATSRDNSPLHF. The CDR3 DNA follows: TGTGCCACCAGCAGAGATAATTCACCCCTCCACTTT.

This clonotype was observed many times. This chain connects TRBV7-9 to TRBJ2-2; D is unclear. Trimming pared 3 bases from V and 5 bases from J, leaving 7 bases between. The CDR3 runs to 13 residues. Germline V gene lookup returns CDR1 SEHNR and CDR2 FQNEAQ (reference sequence). The CDR3 loop is CASSFGKTGELFF. The CDR3 DNA sequence: TGTGCCAGCAGCTTTGGGAAAACCGGGGAGCTGTTTTTT.

The V gene is TRBV6-4, the J gene TRBJ1-6, with no clear D. Germline CDR1 reads MRHNA; CDR2 reads SNTAGT. The CDR3 consists of 17 residues. The ends were cut back, 3 bases at V and 0 bases at J, with 12 bases in the middle. CDR3 coding DNA: TGTGCCAGCAGTGATGTTCGGAGGAGCTCCTATAATTCACCCCTCCACTTT. It translates to CASSDVRRSSYNSPLHF.

This clonotype was observed many times. The chain's CDR3 is CASSWTALGELFF. The DNA for the CDR3 is TGTGCCAGCAGTTGGACAGCTCTCGGGGAGCTGTTTTTT. The rearrangement uses TRBV28 and TRBJ2-2, with a tentative D call TRBD1 (6 bases). CDR3 length equals 13 residues. V was shortened by 4 bases and J by 7 bases, with 10 bases between the two germline ends. From germline, CDR1 is MDHEN and CDR2 SYDVKM. Drawing the rest from reference TRBV28 and TRBJ2-2, the complete variable domain is DVKVTQSSRYLVKRTGEKVFLECVQDMDHENMFWYRQDPGLGLRLIYFSYDVKMKEKGDIPEGYSVSREKKERFSLILESASTNQTSMYLCASSWTALGELFFGEGSRLTVL.

This clonotype was counted a single time. The rearrangement joins TRBV3-1 to TRBJ2-1; D may correspond to TRBD1 or TRBD2 (6 bases each). CDR1 is LGHDT and CDR2 is YNNKEL in the germline V gene (reference sequence). The CDR3 has 15 residues. Trimming stripped 0 bases from V and 2 bases from J, with 8 bases between. CDR3 nucleotide sequence: TGTGCCAGCAGCCAAGAAGGGGGGCCCTACAATGAGCAGTTCTTC. Translating gives CASSQEGGPYNEQFF.

This clonotype was found many times. The chain carries TRBV11-2 and TRBJ2-3; D is ambiguous. Germline V gene data show CDR1 as SGHAT and CDR2 as FQNNGV. The length of the CDR3 is 11 residues. Trimming took off 5 bases at V and 0 bases at J, with 0 bases between the two ends. CDR3 bases: TGTGCCAGCAGCAGCACAGATACGCAGTATTTT. Protein: CASSSTDTQYF.

This clonotype has only a few counts. The V gene is TRBV6-1, the J gene TRBJ1-1; no definite D call. V was trimmed by 2 bases and J by 10 bases, leaving 14 bases between them. Germline-derived CDR1 and CDR2 are MNHNS and SASEGT. This CDR3 comprises 13 residues. This CDR3 is CASSEMGRPGAFF. CDR3 bases: TGTGCCAGCAGTGAAATGGGCCGTCCGGGAGCTTTCTTT.

This clonotype was detected ten times or more. This chain uses TRBV3-1 with TRBJ1-1; D is uncertain. Germline CDR1 LGHDT, CDR2 YNNKEL (reference sequence). This CDR3 comprises 13 residues. The V and J ends lost 0 bases and 7 bases respectively, with 9 bases between them. The CDR3 bases are TGTGCCAGCAGCCAAGATTGGGATCTTGAAGCTTTCTTT. It specifies CASSQDWDLEAFF.

This clonotype has a handful of counts. V gene TRBV10-3 combines with J gene TRBJ1-3, with D hard to call. The germline V gene encodes CDR1 ENHRY and CDR2 SYGVKD. There are 12 residues in the CDR3. V was trimmed by 3 bases and J by 2 bases, leaving 2 bases between them. The CDR3 DNA is TGTGCCATCAGTGACACTGGAAACACCATATATTTT. This translates into CAISDTGNTIYF.

This clonotype was seen at least ten times. V gene TRBV4-3 combines with J gene TRBJ2-3, with D perhaps TRBD1 or TRBD2 (5 bases each). The germline V gene has CDR1 LGHNA and CDR2 YSLEER. The CDR3 contains 13 residues. V lost 3 bases and J lost 4, with 8 bases in between. The chain's CDR3 is CASSQGRADTQYF. In DNA form, the CDR3 reads TGCGCCAGCAGCCAGGGGCGGGCAGATACGCAGTATTTT.

This sequence joins TRBV11-3 and TRBJ1-2; D gene uncertain. In germline, CDR1 is SGHNT, CDR2 YENEEA. V was clipped by 4 bases and J by 6 bases, with 15 bases between them. The CDR3 has 14 amino acids. The CDR3 loop reads CASSSYSRADGYTF. The CDR3 bases are TGTGCCAGCAGCTCGTACTCGCGGGCAGATGGCTACACCTTC.

This clonotype was counted only a few times. This chain links TRBV27 with TRBJ2-7; either TRBD1 or TRBD2 may supply D (5 bases each). V dropped 6 bases and J dropped 3 bases, with 12 bases sitting between them. This CDR3 contains 13 residues. The germline V gene encodes CDR1 MNHEY and CDR2 SMNVEV (reference sequence). The CDR3 DNA reads as TGTGCCAGCAGGACGGGACGGAACTACGAGCAGTACTTC. This codes for CASRTGRNYEQYF.

This clonotype was counted only a few times. The chain has TRBV28 and TRBJ1-5; the D gene is possibly TRBD1 (5 bases). The V end lost 8 bases, the J end lost 4 bases, and 18 bases lay between the germline ends. CDR1 MDHEN and CDR2 SYDVKM come from the germline V gene. This CDR3 has 15 amino acids. In DNA, the CDR3 is TGTGCCAGCTCCCTGGGCAGGGCCGGGAATCAGCCCCAGCATTTT. It codes for CASSLGRAGNQPQHF.

The table lists this clonotype with a few counts. The genes are TRBV7-8 and TRBJ2-7; 9 bases align to TRBD2. The CDR3 runs 15 residues. With V trimmed by 1 base and J by 1 base, 2 bases remained unmatched. In germline, CDR1 is SGHVS, CDR2 FQNEAQ. This chain's CDR3 is CASSLGLAGSYEQYF. CDR3 nucleotides: TGTGCCAGCAGCTTAGGTCTAGCGGGGTCCTACGAGCAGTACTTC.

The chain is built from TRBV9 and TRBJ1-1, with D possibly TRBD1 on 5 matching bases. This CDR3 contains 16 residues. Germline CDR1 SGDLS, CDR2 YYNGEE. V dropped 0 bases and J dropped 0 bases, with 12 bases sitting between them. In DNA form, the CDR3 reads TGTGCCAGCAGCGTAGGATTCAGCAGGGTGAACACTGAAGCTTTCTTT. It yields the protein CASSVGFSRVNTEAFF.